This T cell receptor (beta chain) came from a study of OX40 agonist ivuxolimab in advanced cancers. The CDR3 totals 13 residues. Trimming cost V 1 base and J 4 bases, with 11 bases left between them. In germline, CDR1 is GTSNPN, CDR2 SVGIG (reference sequence). Sequenced by immunoSEQ multiplex PCR; TCRdb stores in-frame clones only, minus some. Counted here are around 19,000 clones, 85% to 90% occurring once; the ten biggest clones make up about a fifth. Sequences were derived from CD4+ or CD8+ T cells sorted from blood, sampled in a trial of the OX40 agonist ivuxolimab. The TCR comes from an adult with an advanced solid tumor such as melanoma, head and neck, liver or kidney cancer. The gene calls are TRBV30 and TRBJ2-7; D might be TRBD1 (5 bases). CDR3 DNA: TGTGCCTGGAGTGGTGACAGAGTATACGAGCAGTACTTC. The encoded protein is CAWSGDRVYEQYF.